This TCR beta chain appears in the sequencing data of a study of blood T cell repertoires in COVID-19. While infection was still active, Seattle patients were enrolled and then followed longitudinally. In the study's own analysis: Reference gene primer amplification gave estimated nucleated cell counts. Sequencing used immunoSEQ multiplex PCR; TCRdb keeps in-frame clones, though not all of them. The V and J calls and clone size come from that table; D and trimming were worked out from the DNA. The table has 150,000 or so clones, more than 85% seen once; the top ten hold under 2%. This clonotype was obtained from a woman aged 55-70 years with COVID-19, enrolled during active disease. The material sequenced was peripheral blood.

This CDR3 is CASSPPGQTNQPQHF. The CDR3 DNA sequence: TGTGCCAGCTCACCCCCGGGACAGACAAATCAGCCCCAGCATTTT. The chain combines TRBV18 with TRBJ1-5; 7 bases map to TRBD1. This CDR3 region has 15 residues. Germline values: CDR1 KGHSH, CDR2 LQKENI. J gave up 4 bases and V 3 bases, and 6 bases lay outside the gene matches.